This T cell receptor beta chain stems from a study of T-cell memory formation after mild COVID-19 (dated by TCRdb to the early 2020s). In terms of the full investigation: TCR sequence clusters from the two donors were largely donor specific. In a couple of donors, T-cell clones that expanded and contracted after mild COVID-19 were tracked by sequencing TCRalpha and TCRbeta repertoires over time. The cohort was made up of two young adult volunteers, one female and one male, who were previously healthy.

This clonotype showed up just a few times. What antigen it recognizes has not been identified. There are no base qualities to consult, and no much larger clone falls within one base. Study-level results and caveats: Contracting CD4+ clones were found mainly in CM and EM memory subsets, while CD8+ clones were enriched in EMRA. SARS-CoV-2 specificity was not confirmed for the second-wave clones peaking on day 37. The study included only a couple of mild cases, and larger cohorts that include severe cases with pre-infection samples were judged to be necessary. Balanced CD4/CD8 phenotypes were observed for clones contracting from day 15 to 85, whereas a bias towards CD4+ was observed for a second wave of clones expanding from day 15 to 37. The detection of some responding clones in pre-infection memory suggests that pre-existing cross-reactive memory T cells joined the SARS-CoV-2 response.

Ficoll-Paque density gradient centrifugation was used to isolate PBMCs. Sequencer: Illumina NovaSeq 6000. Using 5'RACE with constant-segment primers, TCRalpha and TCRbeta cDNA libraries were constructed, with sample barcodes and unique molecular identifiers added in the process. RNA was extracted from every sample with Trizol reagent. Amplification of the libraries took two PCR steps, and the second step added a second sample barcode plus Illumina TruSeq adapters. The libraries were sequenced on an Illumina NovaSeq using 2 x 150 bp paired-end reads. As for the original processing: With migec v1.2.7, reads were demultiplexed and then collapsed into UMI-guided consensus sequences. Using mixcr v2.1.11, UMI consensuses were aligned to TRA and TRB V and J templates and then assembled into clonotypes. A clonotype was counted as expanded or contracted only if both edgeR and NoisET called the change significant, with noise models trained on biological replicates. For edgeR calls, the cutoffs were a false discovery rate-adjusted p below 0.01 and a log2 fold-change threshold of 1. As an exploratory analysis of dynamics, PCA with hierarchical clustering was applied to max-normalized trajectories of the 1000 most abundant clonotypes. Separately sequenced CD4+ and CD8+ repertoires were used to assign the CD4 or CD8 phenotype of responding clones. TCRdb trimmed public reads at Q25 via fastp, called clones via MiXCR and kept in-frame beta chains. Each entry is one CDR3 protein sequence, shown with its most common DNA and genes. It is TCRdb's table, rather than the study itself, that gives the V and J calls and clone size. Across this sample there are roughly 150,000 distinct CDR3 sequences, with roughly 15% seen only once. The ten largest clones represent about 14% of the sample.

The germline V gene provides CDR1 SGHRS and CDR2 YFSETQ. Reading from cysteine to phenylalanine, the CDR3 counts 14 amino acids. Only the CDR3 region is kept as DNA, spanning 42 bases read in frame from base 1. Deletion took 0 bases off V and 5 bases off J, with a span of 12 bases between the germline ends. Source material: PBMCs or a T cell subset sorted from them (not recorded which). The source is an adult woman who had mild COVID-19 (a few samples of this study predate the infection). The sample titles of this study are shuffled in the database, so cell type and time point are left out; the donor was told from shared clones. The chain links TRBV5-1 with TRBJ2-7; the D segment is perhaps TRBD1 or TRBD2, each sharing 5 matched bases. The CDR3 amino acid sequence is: CASSLEAGAHEQYF. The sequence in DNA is TGCGCCAGCAGCTTGGAGGCCGGGGCCCACGAGCAGTACTTC.